These T cell receptor beta chains were read from a single sample in a study of blood T cell repertoires in COVID-19. Clones were sequenced by immunoSEQ multiplex PCR, and TCRdb holds only the in-frame ones, with some missing. The table shows roughly 380,000 clones, with approximately 80% occurring only once. The sample consisted of peripheral blood. The source of these receptors is a human donor with acute or convalescent COVID-19. The donor label of this sample is uncertain. Both conserved end residues are part of each CDR3. D genes are given only for firm matches. Rows give clone size only sometimes, using once, few, many, or a class for an expanded clone.

TRBJ2-3,.,TRBD1,TRBV30,TGTGCCTGGAGGGACAGGGGGCTCACAGATACGCAGTATTTT,CAWRDRGLTDTQYF
TRBJ2-3,once,.,TRBV2,TGTGCCAGCAGTGAAGCCCCTGCTGCGAGAGATACGCAGTATTTT,CASSEAPAARDTQYF
TRBJ2-1,once,TRBD2,TRBV28,TGTGCCAGCAGTTTATCCTCCCGACTAGCGGGACGGGACAATGAGCAGTTCTTC,CASSLSSRLAGRDNEQFF
TRBJ2-3,.,.,TRBV21-1,TGTGCCACCGGTCCCGGGACTAGCGGGGGGGCCTCAGATACGCAGTATTTT,CATGPGTSGGASDTQYF
TRBJ1-6,.,.,TRBV7-9,TGTGCCAGCAGCTTAGCCGGGACAAGGAATTCACCCCTCCACTTT,CASSLAGTRNSPLHF
TRBJ1-5,.,TRBD1,TRBV28,TGTGCCAGCAGTACAGGGGTATGGGGGAAGCATTTT,CASSTGVWGKHF
TRBJ2-1,.,.,TRBV19,TGTGCCAGTACCCCAATCGGGCAGGGTAGGCTGGACAATGAGCAGTTCTTC,CASTPIGQGRLDNEQFF
TRBJ1-1,.,.,TRBV5-5,TGTGCCAGCAGCTTGGAGCTCAGGGTGGCCACTGAAGCTTTCTTT,CASSLELRVATEAFF
TRBJ2-2,.,.,TRBV5-5,TGTGCCAGCAGCTTGGGGGTTCCTAGGTCCACCGGGGAGCTGTTTTTT,CASSLGVPRSTGELFF
TRBJ2-5,few,.,TRBV5-4,TGTGCCAGCAGCACTGGTGAGACCCAGTACTTC,CASSTGETQYF
TRBJ1-1,.,.,TRBV4-2,TGTGCCAGCAACAACGTTCTGAACAGGGCGGACACTGAAGCTTTCTTT,CASNNVLNRADTEAFF
TRBJ2-1,.,TRBD2,TRBV25-1,TGTGCCAGCAGTGAATTTCGGACTAGCGTAGACAATGAGCAGTTCTTC,CASSEFRTSVDNEQFF
TRBJ1-2,.,.,TRBV27,TGTGCCAGCAGTCCATACATTGGGCAGATATATGGCTACACCTTC,CASSPYIGQIYGYTF
TRBJ2-5,.,.,TRBV19,TGTGCCAGTAGTATAGACTCCACAGGGCTAGAGACCCAGTACTTC,CASSIDSTGLETQYF
TRBJ1-2,.,.,TRBV6-5,TGTGCCAGCAGTTACTCGAGTGTTCCACAGCATGGGGGCTACACCTTC,CASSYSSVPQHGGYTF
TRBJ1-5,.,TRBD1,TRBV3-1/TRBV3-2,TGTGCCAGCAGCCCCCGACAGGGGGCTTCTCAGCCCCAGCATTTT,CASSPRQGASQPQHF
TRBJ2-2,.,.,TRBV4-1,TGCGCCAGCAGCCAAGATCTTGCACAGATCACCGGGGAGCTGTTTTTT,CASSQDLAQITGELFF
TRBJ2-5,.,TRBD2,TRBV3-1/TRBV3-2,TGTGCCAGCAGCCCAAGAATGGGATTAGGACTAGCGGGAGACGGGCGGGAGACCCAGTACTTC,CASSPRMGLGLAGDGRETQYF
TRBJ2-1,.,TRBD2,TRBV29-1,TGCAGCGTGAGGGCCGGGACTAGTCGTGTCAATGAGCAGTTCTTC,CSVRAGTSRVNEQFF
TRBJ2-1,.,TRBD1,TRBV2,TGTGCCAGCAGTGGACAGGGGTACAATGAGCAGTTCTTC,CASSGQGYNEQFF
TRBJ1-2,.,TRBD1,TRBV5-5,TGTGCCAGCAGCCCTCGGACAGGGCCCAATGGCTACACCTTC,CASSPRTGPNGYTF
TRBJ1-2,.,.,TRBV6-6,TGTGCCAGCAGTTACCAGGGTGACTATGGCTACACCTTC,CASSYQGDYGYTF
TRBJ2-5,once,.,TRBV11-3,TGTGCCAGCAGCTTAGGATACGTCGGGGGTAACCAAGAGACCCAGTACTTC,CASSLGYVGGNQETQYF
TRBJ1-5,.,.,TRBV7-2,TGTGCCAGCAGCTTTGTTGGGGGGGGAGCCCAGCATTTT,CASSFVGGGAQHF
TRBJ1-2,.,TRBD1,TRBV28,TGTGCCAGCAGCCGAAACAGGGGCGGCTACACCTTC,CASSRNRGGYTF
TRBJ2-7,.,TRBD2,TRBV7-9,TGTGCCAGCAGCTTATGGGGGGAGGGCCGGTACGAGCAGTACTTC,CASSLWGEGRYEQYF
TRBJ2-7,.,TRBD1,TRBV18,TGTGCCAGCTCACTACCGGGACAGGGGGCGCGGGAGCAGTACTTC,CASSLPGQGAREQYF
TRBJ2-3,.,TRBD2,TRBV19,TGTGCCAGTAGTAGCGGGAGGGCCCCAGATACGCAGTATTTT,CASSSGRAPDTQYF
TRBJ2-7,.,TRBD1,TRBV10-3,TGTGCCATCAGTTTCAGTGGGCCGACAGGGCACGAGCAGTACTTC,CAISFSGPTGHEQYF
TRBJ2-1,.,TRBD2,TRBV5-4,TGTGCCAGCGGGGGGGGCAATGAGCAGTTCTTC,CASGGGNEQFF
TRBJ2-5,.,TRBD2,TRBV30,TGTGCCTGGAGTACCCCGGGACTAGCGACAGAGACCCAGTACTTC,CAWSTPGLATETQYF
TRBJ1-6,.,TRBD1,TRBV14,TGTGCCAGCAGCCAGGATGGGACAGGGCCCTCACCCCTCCACTTT,CASSQDGTGPSPLHF
TRBJ1-2,.,.,TRBV18,TGTGCCAGCCTTTATGGCTACACCTTC,CASLYGYTF